Listed here is a single T cell receptor (beta chain). This entry belongs to a study of cytomegalovirus exposure and HLA in healthy donors. The PCR made use of 60 Vbeta and 13 Jbeta primers. Clones were read by immunoSEQ multiplex PCR, and TCRdb kept only the in-frame ones, dropping some. Among 110,000 to 150,000 clones listed, about 80% were seen once. Per germline, CDR1 MDHEN and CDR2 SYDVKM. The germline V and J ends were trimmed by 11 bases and 3 bases, with 11 bases remaining between them. The CDR3 loop spans 12 amino acids. This chain uses TRBV28 with TRBJ1-5; D may be TRBD1 (6 bases). The sample consisted of PBMCs. The clonotype comes from a female donor in good health and CMV-seronegative. The CDR3 DNA sequence: TGTGCCGTTAGGGACAACAATCAGCCCCAGCATTTT. This sequence encodes CAVRDNNQPQHF.